This TCR beta chain was documented in a study of T cells in Graves' hyperthyroidism and ophthalmopathy. Overall study findings and caveats: Among clonotypes expanded in thyroid above 0.001, most were also found in blood.

On this clonotype: Its specificity is not known.

Germline lookup yields CDR1 SGHRS and CDR2 YFSETQ. The CDR3 runs to 15 residues. V was shortened by 5 bases and J by 2 bases, with 16 bases between the two germline ends. Regions amplified from RNA transcripts were the TCR beta CDR3 regions. The HTBI primer set was used in a first-round RT-PCR of the TCR CDR3. TCRdb analysed the multiplex PCR reads with MiXCR anew, one entry per CDR3 protein. This table has a few hundred thousand distinct CDR3 sequences, roughly 18% appearing once. It was considered stable Graves' hyperthyroidism when ophthalmopathy did not progress within 18 months. The PBMCs had their origin in around 9.1 ml of fresh peripheral blood.

Sequencing was carried out using blood. The chain combines TRBV5-1 with TRBJ1-2; D perhaps matches TRBD1 (6 bases). This clonotype was obtained from a man aged 35-49 years with Graves' hyperthyroidism. CDR3 amino acids: CASRTSTGLNYGYTF. CDR3 nucleotides: TGCGCCAGCAGGACGAGCACAGGGCTAAACTATGGCTACACCTTC.